This T cell receptor beta chain emerged from a study of CD8 T cells in Susac syndrome. Findings and limits, study-wide: The Susac syndrome CD4+ T cell repertoires displayed no clonal expansion. The study acknowledged a relatively small number of individuals in its TCR sequencing and HLA analysis.

Concerning this clonotype itself: What it recognizes is unknown.

Sequencing targeted TCR beta in T cells from blood (CD8+ and CD4+). Random hexamers primed reverse transcription of roughly 0.45 to 1 ug RNA. From the immunoSEQ multiplex PCR reads, TCRdb called clonotypes with MiXCR, one entry per CDR3 protein. The table shows some 77,000 distinct CDR3 sequences, with 85% to 95% occurring only once. V lost 4 bases to trimming and J lost 7 bases; unmatched junction nucleotides: 7. In germline, CDR1 is GTSNPN, CDR2 SVGIG (reference sequence). The CDR3 is 15 residues long. The sample consisted of CD4+ T cells from PBMCs. The clonotype originates from a human donor with Susac syndrome. The chain has TRBV30 and TRBJ2-1; 13 nucleotides match TRBD2. In DNA, the CDR3 is TGTGCCTGGACAGCCGGGACTAGCGGGACTAATGAGCAGTTCTTC. Encoded protein: CAWTAGTSGTNEQFF.